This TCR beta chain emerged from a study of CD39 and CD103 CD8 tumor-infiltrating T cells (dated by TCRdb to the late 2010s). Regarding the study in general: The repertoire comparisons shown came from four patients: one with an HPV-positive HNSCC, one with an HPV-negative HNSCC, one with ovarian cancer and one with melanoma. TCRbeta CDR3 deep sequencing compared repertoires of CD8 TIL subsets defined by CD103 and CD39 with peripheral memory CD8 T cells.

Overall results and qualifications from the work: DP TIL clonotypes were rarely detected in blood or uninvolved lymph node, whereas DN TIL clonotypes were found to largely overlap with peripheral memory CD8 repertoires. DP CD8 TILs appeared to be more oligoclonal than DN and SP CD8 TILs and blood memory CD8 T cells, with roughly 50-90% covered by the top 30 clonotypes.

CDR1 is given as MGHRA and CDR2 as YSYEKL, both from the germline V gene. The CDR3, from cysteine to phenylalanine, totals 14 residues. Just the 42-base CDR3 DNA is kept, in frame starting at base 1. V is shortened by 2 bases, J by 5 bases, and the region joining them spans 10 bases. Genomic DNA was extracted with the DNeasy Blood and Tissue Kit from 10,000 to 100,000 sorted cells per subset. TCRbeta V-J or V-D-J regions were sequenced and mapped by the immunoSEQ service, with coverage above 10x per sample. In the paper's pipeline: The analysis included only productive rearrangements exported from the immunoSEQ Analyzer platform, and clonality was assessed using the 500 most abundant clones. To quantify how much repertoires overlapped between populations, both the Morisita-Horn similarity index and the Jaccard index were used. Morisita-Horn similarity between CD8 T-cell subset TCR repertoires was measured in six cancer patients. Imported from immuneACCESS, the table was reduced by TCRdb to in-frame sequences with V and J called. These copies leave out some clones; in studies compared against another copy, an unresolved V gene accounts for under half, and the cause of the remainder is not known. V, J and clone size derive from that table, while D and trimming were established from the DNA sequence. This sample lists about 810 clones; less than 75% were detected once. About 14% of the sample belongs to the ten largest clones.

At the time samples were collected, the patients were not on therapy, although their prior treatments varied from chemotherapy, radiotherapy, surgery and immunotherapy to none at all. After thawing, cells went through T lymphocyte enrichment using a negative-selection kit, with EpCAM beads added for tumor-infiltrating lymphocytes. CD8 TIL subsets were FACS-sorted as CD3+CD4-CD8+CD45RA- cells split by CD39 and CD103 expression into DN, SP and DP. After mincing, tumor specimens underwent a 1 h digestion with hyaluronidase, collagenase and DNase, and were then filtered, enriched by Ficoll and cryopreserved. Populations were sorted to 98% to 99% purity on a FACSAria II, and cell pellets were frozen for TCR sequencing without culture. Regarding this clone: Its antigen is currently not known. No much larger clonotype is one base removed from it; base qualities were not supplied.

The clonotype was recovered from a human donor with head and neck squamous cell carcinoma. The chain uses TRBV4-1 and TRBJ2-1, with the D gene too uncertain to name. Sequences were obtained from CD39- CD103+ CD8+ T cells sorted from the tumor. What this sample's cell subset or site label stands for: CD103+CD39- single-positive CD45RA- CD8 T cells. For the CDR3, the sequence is CASSQLQSHNEQFF. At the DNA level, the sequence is TGCGCCAGCAGCCAACTCCAGTCTCACAATGAGCAGTTCTTC.